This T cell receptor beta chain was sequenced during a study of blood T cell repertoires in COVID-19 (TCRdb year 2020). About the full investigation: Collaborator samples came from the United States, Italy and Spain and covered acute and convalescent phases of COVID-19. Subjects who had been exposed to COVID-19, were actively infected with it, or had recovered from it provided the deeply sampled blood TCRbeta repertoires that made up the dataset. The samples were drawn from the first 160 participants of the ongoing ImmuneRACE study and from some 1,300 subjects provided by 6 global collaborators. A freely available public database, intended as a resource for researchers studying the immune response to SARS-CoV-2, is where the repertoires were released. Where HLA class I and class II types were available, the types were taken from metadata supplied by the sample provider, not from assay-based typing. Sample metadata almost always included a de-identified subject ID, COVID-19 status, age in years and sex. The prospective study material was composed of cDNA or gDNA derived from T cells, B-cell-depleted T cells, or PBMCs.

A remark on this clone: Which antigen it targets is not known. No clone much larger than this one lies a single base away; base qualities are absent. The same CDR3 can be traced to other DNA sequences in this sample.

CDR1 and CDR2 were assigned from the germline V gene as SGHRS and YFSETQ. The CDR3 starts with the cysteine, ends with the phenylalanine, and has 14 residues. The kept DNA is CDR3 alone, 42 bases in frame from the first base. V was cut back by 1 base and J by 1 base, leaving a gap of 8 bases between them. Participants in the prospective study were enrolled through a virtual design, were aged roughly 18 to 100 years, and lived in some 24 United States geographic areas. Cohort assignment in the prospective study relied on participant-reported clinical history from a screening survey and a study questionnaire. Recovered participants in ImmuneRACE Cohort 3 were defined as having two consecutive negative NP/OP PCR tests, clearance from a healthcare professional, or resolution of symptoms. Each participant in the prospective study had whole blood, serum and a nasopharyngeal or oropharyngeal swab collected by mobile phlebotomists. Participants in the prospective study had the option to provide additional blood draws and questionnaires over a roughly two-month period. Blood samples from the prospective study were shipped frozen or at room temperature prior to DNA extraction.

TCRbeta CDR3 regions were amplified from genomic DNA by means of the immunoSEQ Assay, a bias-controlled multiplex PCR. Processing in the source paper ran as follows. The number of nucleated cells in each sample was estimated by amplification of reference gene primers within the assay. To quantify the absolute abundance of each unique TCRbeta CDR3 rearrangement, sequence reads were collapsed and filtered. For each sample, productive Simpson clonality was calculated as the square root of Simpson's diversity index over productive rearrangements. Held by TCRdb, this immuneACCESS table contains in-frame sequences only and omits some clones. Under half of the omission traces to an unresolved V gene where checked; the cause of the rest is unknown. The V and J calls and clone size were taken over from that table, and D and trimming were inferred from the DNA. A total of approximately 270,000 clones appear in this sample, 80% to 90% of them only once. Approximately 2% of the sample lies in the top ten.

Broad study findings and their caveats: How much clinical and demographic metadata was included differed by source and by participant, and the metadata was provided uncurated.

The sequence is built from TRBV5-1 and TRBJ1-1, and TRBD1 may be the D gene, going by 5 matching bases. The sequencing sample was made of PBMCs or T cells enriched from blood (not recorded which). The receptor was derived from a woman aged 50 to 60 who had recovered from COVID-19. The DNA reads TGCGCCAGCAGCTTGCAGGGAGGGAACACTGAAGCTTTCTTT. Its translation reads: CASSLQGGNTEAFF.